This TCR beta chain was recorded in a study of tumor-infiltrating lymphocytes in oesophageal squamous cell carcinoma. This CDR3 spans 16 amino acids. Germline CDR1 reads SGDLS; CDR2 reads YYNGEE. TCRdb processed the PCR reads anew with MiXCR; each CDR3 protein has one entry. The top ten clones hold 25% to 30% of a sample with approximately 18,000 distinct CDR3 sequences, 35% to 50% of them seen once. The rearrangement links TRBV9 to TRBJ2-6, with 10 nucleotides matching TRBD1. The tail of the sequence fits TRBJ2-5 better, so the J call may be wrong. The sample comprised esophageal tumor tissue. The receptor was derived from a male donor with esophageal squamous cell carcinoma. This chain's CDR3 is CASSAPRDRGIETQYF. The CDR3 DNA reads TGTGCCAGCAGCGCTCCCCGGGACAGGGGTATAGAGACCCAGTACTTC.